This is a list of T cell receptor beta chains from one sample in a study of beta chain features in type 1 diabetes. Only in-frame clones appear in the TCRdb table, and some are missing; sequencing was by immunoSEQ multiplex PCR. The profile shows more than 25,000 clones, roughly 50% of them singletons. Input material: Tregs from blood. Receptors were obtained from a woman aged 18-29 years with type 1 diabetes. Both conserved end residues are part of each CDR3. The D gene is left open where the match is weak. A clone size is listed for some rows: how often the clone was seen (once, few, many), or a class if it is expanded.

>TRBV19|NA|TRBJ2-3|TRBD1
TGTGCCAGTAGCTACAGGGGTTTGGCAGATACGCAGTATTTT
CASSYRGLADTQYF
>TRBV4-2|NA|TRBJ1-2|TRBD1
TGTGCCAGCAGCCAAGTACAGGGGGCTATGAACTATGGCTACACCTTC
CASSQVQGAMNYGYTF
>TRBV11-2|NA|TRBJ1-1|NA
TGTGCCAGCAGCCCACTGGTTACTGAAGCTTTCTTT
CASSPLVTEAFF
>TRBV10-3|NA|TRBJ1-5|NA
TGTGCCATCAGTGACTTTTATCAGCCCCAGCATTTT
CAISDFYQPQHF
>TRBV7-2|NA|TRBJ2-1|TRBD2
TGTGCCAGCAGCCCGACTAGCGGGAGTCACAATGAGCAGTTCTTC
CASSPTSGSHNEQFF
>TRBV5-1|NA|TRBJ1-4|NA
TGCGCCAGCAGCTTTGGAAACAGCCCAAATGAAAAACTGTTTTTT
CASSFGNSPNEKLFF
>TRBV7-9|NA|TRBJ2-5|NA
TGTGCCAGCAGCTTAGGACAGGTGGAGACCCAGTACTTC
CASSLGQVETQYF
>TRBV27|few|TRBJ2-1|TRBD1
TGTGCCAGCTCTGCTCCGGGACAGGGTTACAATGAGCAGTTCTTC
CASSAPGQGYNEQFF
>TRBV5-1|NA|TRBJ1-1|NA
TGCGCCAGCCGAAACAGGTCGAACACTGAAGCTTTCTTT
CASRNRSNTEAFF
>TRBV18|NA|TRBJ2-1|NA
TGTGCCAGCTCACAAGATCAAGCGGGCCTAAGCTCCTACAATGAGCAGTTCTTC
CASSQDQAGLSSYNEQFF
>TRBV7-9|NA|TRBJ2-5|TRBD2
TGTGCCAGCAGCCCCTTCGGACTAGCGGGAAGGCCGGAAGAGACCCAGTACTTC
CASSPFGLAGRPEETQYF
>TRBV2|NA|TRBJ2-1|NA
TGTGCCAGCAGTAGCGGAGCCGCCTTCTACAATGAGCAGTTCTTC
CASSSGAAFYNEQFF
>TRBV28|NA|TRBJ1-3|NA
TGTGCCAGCAGTCCGGGGACTGACGGAAACACCATATATTTT
CASSPGTDGNTIYF
>TRBV6-5|NA|TRBJ2-3|NA
TGTGCCAGCAGTTACTCGGGCCGGAGCACAGATACGCAGTATTTT
CASSYSGRSTDTQYF
>TRBV5-6|NA|TRBJ2-3|TRBD2
TGTGCCAGCAGCTTAGGAGCGGGGGATACGCAGTATTTT
CASSLGAGDTQYF
>TRBV5-1|few|TRBJ1-1|NA
TGCGCCAGCAGCTTCCTTGGTGGCAGAACGAACACTGAAGCTTTCTTT
CASSFLGGRTNTEAFF
>TRBV29-1|NA|TRBJ2-1|TRBD2
TGCAGCGCATTGACTAGCGGGTACAATGAGCAGTTCTTC
CSALTSGYNEQFF
>TRBV27|NA|TRBJ2-6|TRBD2
TGTGCCAGCAGTCGTCTAGCGGGAGAAGCTGGGGCCAACGTCCTGACTTTC
CASSRLAGEAGANVLTF
>TRBV5-1|NA|TRBJ2-5|TRBD1
TGCGCCAGCAGCTTGGGACAACGACAGGGAATCCAAGAGACCCAGTACTTC
CASSLGQRQGIQETQYF
>TRBV5-1|NA|TRBJ2-6|NA
TGCGCCAGCAGCTTGGGGGACAATGCTCCCTCTGGGGCCAACGTCCTGACTTTC
CASSLGDNAPSGANVLTF
>TRBV7-8|NA|TRBJ2-2|NA
TGTGCCAGCAGCCCCGGGACTGCCTACACCGGGGAGCTGTTTTTT
CASSPGTAYTGELFF
>TRBV28|NA|TRBJ2-1|NA
TGTGCCAGCAGTTACACCTACAATGAGCAGTTCTTC
CASSYTYNEQFF
>TRBV10-1|few|TRBJ2-1|TRBD1
TGCGCCAGCAGCGGACAGGGGTCCGTAGAGCAGTTCTTC
CASSGQGSVEQFF
>TRBV18|NA|TRBJ2-7|NA
TGTGCCAGCTCACCCCTAAGGGGAGGAAACTACGAGCAGTACTTC
CASSPLRGGNYEQYF
>TRBV6-1|NA|TRBJ2-5|NA
TGTGCCAGCAGTGATGGCCCTCGTTACGGGAGACGGGAGACCCAGTACTTC
CASSDGPRYGRRETQYF
>TRBV15|NA|TRBJ2-7|TRBD1
TGTGCCACCAGCAGAGGAGGGACAGGGGGTTCCTACGAGCAGTACTTC
CATSRGGTGGSYEQYF
>TRBV28|once|TRBJ2-7|TRBD2
TGTGCCAGCAGCTCACTAGCGGGAGGGGTATACGAGCAGTACTTC
CASSSLAGGVYEQYF
>TRBV4-1|NA|TRBJ1-1|TRBD1
TGCGCCAGCAGCCAAGGCAGGGGGCAGAGTGAAGCTTTCTTT
CASSQGRGQSEAFF
>TRBV10-3|NA|TRBJ2-1|TRBD2
TGTGCCATCAGTGATTCCGGGACTAGCGGGAGGGCCGCGCCGTTCTTC
CAISDSGTSGRAAPFF
>TRBV7-9|NA|TRBJ2-2|TRBD1
TGTGCCAGCAGCGGACGGGACAGGGAAGGGACCGGGGAGCTGTTTTTT
CASSGRDREGTGELFF
>TRBV6-5|NA|TRBJ2-5|TRBD2
TGTGCCAGCACCAAGGGGTTAGCGGGCGCTGGGGCCCAGTACTTC
CASTKGLAGAGAQYF
>TRBV10-3|NA|TRBJ2-7|TRBD2
TGTGCCATCACCCCGACCCGGGAGGCCTACGAGCAGTACTTC
CAITPTREAYEQYF
>TRBV28|NA|TRBJ2-7|TRBD1
TGTGCCAGCAGGTCGCCTAGGGGGCGATCGTACGAGCAGTACTTC
CASRSPRGRSYEQYF
>TRBV7-3|NA|TRBJ2-1|TRBD2
TGTGCCAGCAGTCTTCAAGCGGGGTCTAACAATGAGCAGTTCTTC
CASSLQAGSNNEQFF
>TRBV16|NA|TRBJ1-2|TRBD1
TGTGCCAGCAGCCAGACACAGGGGGCAGCTAACTATGGCTACACCTTC
CASSQTQGAANYGYTF
>TRBV7-2|NA|TRBJ2-3|TRBD2
TGTGCCAGCAGCCCGCGGACTAGCGTCGAGGGCACAGATACGCAGTATTTT
CASSPRTSVEGTDTQYF
>TRBV5-4|once|TRBJ2-1|NA
TGTGCCAGCAGCCCGAAGGACATCAATGAGCAGTTCTTC
CASSPKDINEQFF
>TRBV6-6|NA|TRBJ2-4|NA
TGTGCCAGCAGTTACTCGGCTTCCCTAGCCAAAAACATTCAGTACTTC
CASSYSASLAKNIQYF
>TRBV6-5|once|TRBJ2-3|TRBD2
TGTGCCAGCAGTTCCCAACTAGCGGGTATAGATACGCAGTATTTT
CASSSQLAGIDTQYF
>TRBV27|NA|TRBJ2-2|TRBD1
TGTGCCAGAGCTCAGGGGGACAGTAGAGCTGATTGGGGGTTTAACGGGGAGCTGTTTTTT
CARAQGDSRADWGFNGELFF
>TRBV27|few|TRBJ2-3|TRBD1
TGTGCCAGCACCCCGAGGACAGGGGATGGGAGTGATACGCAGTATTTT
CASTPRTGDGSDTQYF
>TRBV7-9|NA|TRBJ2-5|NA
TGTGCCAGCACTACCCCTGCGGGAAAAGAGACCCAGTACTTC
CASTTPAGKETQYF
>TRBV5-1|NA|TRBJ2-5|TRBD2
TGCGCCAGCAGGTTTGCTAGCGGGAGCGGCGGGGAGACCCAGTACTTC
CASRFASGSGGETQYF
>TRBV7-6|NA|TRBJ2-3|NA
TGTGCCAGCAGCTTAAAACCCGGCCGGGGGTTAAGCACAGATACGCAGTATTTT
CASSLKPGRGLSTDTQYF
>TRBV11-3|NA|TRBJ2-1|TRBD1
TGTGCCAGCAGCTTAGGTCGGACAGGGGTTAGCTCCTACAATGAGCAGTTCTTC
CASSLGRTGVSSYNEQFF
>TRBV18|NA|TRBJ2-5|NA
TGTGCCAGCTCACCCGGGTACCAAGAGACCCAGTACTTC
CASSPGYQETQYF
>TRBV19|NA|TRBJ1-5|NA
TGTGCCAGTAGTCCAGGGACACAAGGCAATCAGCCCCAGCATTTT
CASSPGTQGNQPQHF
>TRBV10-3|few|TRBJ1-2|TRBD1
TGTGCCATCAGTGTATCGGGACAGGGGTTTAACTATGGCTACACCTTC
CAISVSGQGFNYGYTF
>TRBV2|NA|TRBJ2-3|TRBD1
TGTGCCAGCAGCCCGGACAGGACCACAGATACGCAGTATTTT
CASSPDRTTDTQYF
>TRBV10-1|NA|TRBJ2-7|TRBD2
TGCGCCAGCAGTGAGGTACTAGCGGGAGGTCTGGGAGAGCAGTACTTC
CASSEVLAGGLGEQYF
>TRBV11-2|NA|TRBJ2-3|TRBD2
TGTGCCAGCAGCTTTCGGGGGGTGGAAGGCACAGATACGCAGTATTTT
CASSFRGVEGTDTQYF
>TRBV30|NA|TRBJ1-3|NA
TGTGCCTGGAACCGAGGTGACTCTGGAAACACCATATATTTT
CAWNRGDSGNTIYF
>TRBV29-1|NA|TRBJ2-3|NA
TGCAGCGTTGAACCCACAGCAGATACGCAGTATTTT
CSVEPTADTQYF
>TRBV9|NA|TRBJ2-2|TRBD2
TGTGCCAGCAGCGCGAGGATAGGGAGGGACACCGGGGAGCTGTTTTTT
CASSARIGRDTGELFF
>TRBV5-4|few|TRBJ2-4|TRBD2
TGTGCCAGCAGCTTGAGGGAGGGGCAAAACATTCAGTACTTC
CASSLREGQNIQYF
>TRBV29-1|once|TRBJ1-2|NA
TGCAGCGTTGGACAAACAGGGAACTATGGCTACACCTTC
CSVGQTGNYGYTF
>TRBV27|few|TRBJ2-4|NA
TGTGCCAGCAGTCCACAGGGTACTCGGGCCAAAAACATTCAGTACTTC
CASSPQGTRAKNIQYF
>TRBV5-6|NA|TRBJ1-4|TRBD1
TGTGCCAGCAGCCCGACAGGGATGGAGGAAAAACTGTTTTTT
CASSPTGMEEKLFF
>TRBV5-1|few|TRBJ2-5|TRBD1
TGCGCCAGCAGCTACCCGGGACAGGGGGCCGGAGAGACCCAGTACTTC
CASSYPGQGAGETQYF